The following is a T cell receptor (beta chain) sequence with its context. This entry is derived from a study of blood T cell repertoires in COVID-19. About the research overall: The cDNA or gDNA used as material had been derived from T cells, B-cell-depleted T cells, or PBMCs.

Measured with immunoSEQ multiplex PCR; TCRdb has only the in-frame clones, and not every one. The sample consists of some 320,000 clones, roughly 89% of them appearing once. The sample was peripheral blood. This sequence originates from a woman in her 30s with COVID-19, enrolled during active disease.

Here the CDR3 DNA reads TGTGCCAGCAGCTTACGGCAGGGAGGGGGCTACACCTTC. The encoded protein is CASSLRQGGGYTF. The rearrangement links TRBV7-2 to TRBJ1-2; perhaps TRBD1 as D (5 bases). The CDR3 length is 13 residues. The germline V gene has CDR1 SGHTA and CDR2 FQGNSA. V was pared by 2 bases and J by 8 bases, with 12 bases between. Full variable domain (rest looked up from reference TRBV7-2 and TRBJ1-2): GAGVSQSPSNKVTEKGKDVELRCDPISGHTALYWYRQSLGQGLEFLIYFQGNSAPDKSGLPSDRFSAERTGGSVSTLTIQRTQQEDSAVYLCASSLRQGGGYTFGSGTRLTVV.